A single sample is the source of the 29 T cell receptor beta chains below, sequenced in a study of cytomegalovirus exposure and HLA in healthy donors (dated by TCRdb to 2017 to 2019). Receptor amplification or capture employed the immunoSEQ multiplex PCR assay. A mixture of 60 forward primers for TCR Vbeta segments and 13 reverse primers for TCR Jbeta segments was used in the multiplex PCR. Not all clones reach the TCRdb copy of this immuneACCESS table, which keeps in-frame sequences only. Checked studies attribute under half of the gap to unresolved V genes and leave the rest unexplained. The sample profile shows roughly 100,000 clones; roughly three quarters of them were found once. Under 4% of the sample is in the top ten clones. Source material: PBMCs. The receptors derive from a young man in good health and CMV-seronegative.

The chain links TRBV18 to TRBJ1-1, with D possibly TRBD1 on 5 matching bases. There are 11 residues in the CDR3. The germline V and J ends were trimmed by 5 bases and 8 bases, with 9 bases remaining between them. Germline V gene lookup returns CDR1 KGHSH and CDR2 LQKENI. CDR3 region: CASSGRGEAFF. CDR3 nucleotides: TGTGCCAGCTCAGGAAGGGGAGAAGCTTTCTTT.

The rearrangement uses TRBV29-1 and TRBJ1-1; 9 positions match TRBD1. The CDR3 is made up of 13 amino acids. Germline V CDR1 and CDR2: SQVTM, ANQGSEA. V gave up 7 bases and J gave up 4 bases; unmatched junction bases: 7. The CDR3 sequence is CSGYTGGGTEAFF. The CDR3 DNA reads TGCAGCGGTTATACAGGGGGCGGCACTGAAGCTTTCTTT.

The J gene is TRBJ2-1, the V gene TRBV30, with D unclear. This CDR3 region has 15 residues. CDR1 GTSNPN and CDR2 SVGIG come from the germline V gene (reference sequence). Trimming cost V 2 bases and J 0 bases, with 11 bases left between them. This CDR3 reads CAWSRRLVSYNEQFF. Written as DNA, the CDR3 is TGTGCCTGGAGTAGGCGGCTCGTCTCCTACAATGAGCAGTTCTTC.

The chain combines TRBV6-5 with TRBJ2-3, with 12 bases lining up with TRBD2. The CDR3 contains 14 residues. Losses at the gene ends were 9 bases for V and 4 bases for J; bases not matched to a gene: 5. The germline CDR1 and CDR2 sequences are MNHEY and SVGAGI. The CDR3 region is CASMTSGSADTQYF. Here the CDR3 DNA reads TGTGCCAGTATGACTAGCGGGAGTGCAGATACGCAGTATTTT.

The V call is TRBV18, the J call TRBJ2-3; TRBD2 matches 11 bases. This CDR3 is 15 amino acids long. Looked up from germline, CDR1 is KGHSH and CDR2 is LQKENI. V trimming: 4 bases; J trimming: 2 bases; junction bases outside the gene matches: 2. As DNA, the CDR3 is TGTGCCAGCTCACTAGCGGGAGGGCTCACAGATACGCAGTATTTT. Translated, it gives CASSLAGGLTDTQYF.

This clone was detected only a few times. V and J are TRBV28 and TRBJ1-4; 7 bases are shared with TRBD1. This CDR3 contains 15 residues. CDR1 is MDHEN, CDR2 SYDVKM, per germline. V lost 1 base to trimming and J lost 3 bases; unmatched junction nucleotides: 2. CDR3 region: CASSLLQGANEKLFF. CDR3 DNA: TGTGCCAGCAGTTTATTGCAGGGGGCTAATGAAAAACTGTTTTTT.

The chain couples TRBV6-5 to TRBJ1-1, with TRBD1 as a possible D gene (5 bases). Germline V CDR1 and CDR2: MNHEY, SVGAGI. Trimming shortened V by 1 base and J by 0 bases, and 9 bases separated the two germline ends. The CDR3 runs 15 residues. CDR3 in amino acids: CASSYYTGLNTEAFF. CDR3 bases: TGTGCCAGCAGTTACTACACAGGATTGAACACTGAAGCTTTCTTT.

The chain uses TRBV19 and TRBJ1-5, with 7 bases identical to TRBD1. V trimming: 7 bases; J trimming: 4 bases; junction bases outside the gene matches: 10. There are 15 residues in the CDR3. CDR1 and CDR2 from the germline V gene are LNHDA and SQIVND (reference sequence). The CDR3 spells CASNRGTVKNQPQHF. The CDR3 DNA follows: TGTGCCAGTAATAGAGGGACAGTTAAAAATCAGCCCCAGCATTTT.

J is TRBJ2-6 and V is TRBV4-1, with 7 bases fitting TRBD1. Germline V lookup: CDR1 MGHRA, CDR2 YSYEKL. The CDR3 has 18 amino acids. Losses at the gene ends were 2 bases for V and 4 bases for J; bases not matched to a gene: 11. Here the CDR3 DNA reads TGCGCCAGCAGCCAACCTCCCCGACAGGGCAACGGGGCCAACGTCCTGACTTTC. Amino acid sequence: CASSQPPRQGNGANVLTF.

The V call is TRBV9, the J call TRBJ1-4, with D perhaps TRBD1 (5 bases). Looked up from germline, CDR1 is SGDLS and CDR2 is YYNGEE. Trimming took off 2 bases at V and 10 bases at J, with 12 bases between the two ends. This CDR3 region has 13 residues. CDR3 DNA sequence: TGTGCCAGCAGCGTGGGCAGGGTGGGAAAACTGTTTTTT. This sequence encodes CASSVGRVGKLFF.

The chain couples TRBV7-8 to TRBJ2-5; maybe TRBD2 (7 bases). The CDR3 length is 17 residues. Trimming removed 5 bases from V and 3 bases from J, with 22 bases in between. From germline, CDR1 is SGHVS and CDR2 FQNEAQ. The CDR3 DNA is TGTGCCAGCAGCCGCGGGAAATTGAGGGGGGGAGAAGAGACCCAGTACTTC. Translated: CASSRGKLRGGEETQYF.

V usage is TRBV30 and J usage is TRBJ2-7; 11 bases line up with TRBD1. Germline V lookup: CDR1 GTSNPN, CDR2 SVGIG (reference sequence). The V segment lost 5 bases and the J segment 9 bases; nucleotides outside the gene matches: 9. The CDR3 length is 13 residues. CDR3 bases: TGTGCCTGGGCTCCGGACAGGGGGCGCGGGCAGTACTTC. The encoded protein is CAWAPDRGRGQYF.

In DNA form, the CDR3 reads TGTGCCAGCAGCTTATCTCTTGATCAGCCCCAGCATTTT. As protein: CASSLSLDQPQHF. The chain combines TRBV11-2 with TRBJ1-5; D uncertain. CDR1 SGHAT and CDR2 FQNNGV come from the germline V gene. V shed 2 bases and J shed 5 bases, with 7 bases lying between them. CDR3 size: 13 residues.

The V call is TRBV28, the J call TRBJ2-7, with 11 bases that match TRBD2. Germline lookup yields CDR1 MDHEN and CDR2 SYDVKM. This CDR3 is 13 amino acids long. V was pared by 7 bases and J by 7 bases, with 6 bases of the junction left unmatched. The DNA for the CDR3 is TGTGCCAGCACTAGCGGGAGGAGGGTTGAGCAGTACTTC. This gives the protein CASTSGRRVEQYF.

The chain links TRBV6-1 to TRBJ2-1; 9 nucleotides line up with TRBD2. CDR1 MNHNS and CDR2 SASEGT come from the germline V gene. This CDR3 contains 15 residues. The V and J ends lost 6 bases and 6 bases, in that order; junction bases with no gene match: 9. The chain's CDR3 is CASRLVAGVGNEQFF. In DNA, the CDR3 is TGTGCCAGCAGACTAGTAGCGGGAGTGGGCAATGAGCAGTTCTTC.

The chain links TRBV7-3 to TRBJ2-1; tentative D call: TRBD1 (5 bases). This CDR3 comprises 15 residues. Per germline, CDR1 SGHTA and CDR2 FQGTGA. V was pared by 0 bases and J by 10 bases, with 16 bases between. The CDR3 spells CASSLTSRGFQEQFF. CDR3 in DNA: TGTGCCAGCAGCTTAACCTCAAGGGGCTTCCAGGAGCAGTTCTTC.

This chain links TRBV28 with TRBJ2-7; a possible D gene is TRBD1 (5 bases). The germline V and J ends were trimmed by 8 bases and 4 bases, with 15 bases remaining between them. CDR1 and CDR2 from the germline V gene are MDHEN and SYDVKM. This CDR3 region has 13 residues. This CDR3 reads CASSGPTGYEQYF. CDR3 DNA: TGTGCCAGCTCAGGGCCAACCGGATACGAGCAGTACTTC.

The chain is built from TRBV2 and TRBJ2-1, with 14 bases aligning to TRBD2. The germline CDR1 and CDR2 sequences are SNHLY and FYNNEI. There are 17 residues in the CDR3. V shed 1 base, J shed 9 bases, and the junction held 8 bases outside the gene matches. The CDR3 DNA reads TGTGCCAGCAGTGAAGGACTAGCGGGAGGGCCGAGGGGTGAGCAGTTCTTC. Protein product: CASSEGLAGGPRGEQFF.

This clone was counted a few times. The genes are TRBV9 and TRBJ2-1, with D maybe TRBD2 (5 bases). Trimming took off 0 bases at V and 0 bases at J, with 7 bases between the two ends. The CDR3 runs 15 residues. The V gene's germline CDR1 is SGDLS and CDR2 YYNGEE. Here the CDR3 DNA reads TGTGCCAGCAGCGTAGCGGCGGGCTCCTACAATGAGCAGTTCTTC. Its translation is CASSVAAGSYNEQFF.

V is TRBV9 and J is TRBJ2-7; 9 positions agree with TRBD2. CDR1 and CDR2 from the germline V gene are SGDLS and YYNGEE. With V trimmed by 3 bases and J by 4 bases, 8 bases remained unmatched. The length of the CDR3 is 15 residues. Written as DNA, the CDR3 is TGTGCCAGCAGCGCCCAAGCGGGAGGAGGGTACGAGCAGTACTTC. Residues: CASSAQAGGGYEQYF.

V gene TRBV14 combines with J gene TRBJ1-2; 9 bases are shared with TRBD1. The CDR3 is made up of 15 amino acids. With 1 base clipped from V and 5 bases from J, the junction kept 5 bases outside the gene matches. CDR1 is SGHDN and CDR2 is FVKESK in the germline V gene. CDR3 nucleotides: TGTGCCAGCAGCCAAGCCGGGACAGGGTTTTATGGCTACACCTTC. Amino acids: CASSQAGTGFYGYTF.

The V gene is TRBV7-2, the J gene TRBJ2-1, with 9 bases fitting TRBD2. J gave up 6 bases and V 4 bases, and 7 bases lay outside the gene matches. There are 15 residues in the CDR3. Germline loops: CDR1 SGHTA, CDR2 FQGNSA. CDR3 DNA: TGTGCCAGCAGCTATAGCGGGAGCAAGGGCAATGAGCAGTTCTTC. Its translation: CASSYSGSKGNEQFF. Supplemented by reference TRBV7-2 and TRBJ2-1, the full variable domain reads GAGVSQSPSNKVTEKGKDVELRCDPISGHTALYWYRQSLGQGLEFLIYFQGNSAPDKSGLPSDRFSAERTGGSVSTLTIQRTQQEDSAVYLCASSYSGSKGNEQFFGPGTRLTVL.

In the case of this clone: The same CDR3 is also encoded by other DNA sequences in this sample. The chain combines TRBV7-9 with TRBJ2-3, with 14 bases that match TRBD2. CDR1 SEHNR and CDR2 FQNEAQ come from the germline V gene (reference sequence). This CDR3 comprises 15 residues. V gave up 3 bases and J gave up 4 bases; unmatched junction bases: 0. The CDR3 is CASSLGLAGADTQYF. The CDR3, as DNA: TGTGCCAGCAGCTTGGGACTAGCGGGAGCAGATACGCAGTATTTT.

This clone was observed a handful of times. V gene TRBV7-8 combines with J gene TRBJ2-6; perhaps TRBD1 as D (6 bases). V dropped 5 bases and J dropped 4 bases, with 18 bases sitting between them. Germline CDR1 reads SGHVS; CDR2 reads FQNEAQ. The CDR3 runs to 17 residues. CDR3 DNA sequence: TGTGCCAGCAGCATCGTTATGACAGGCCCCGGGGCCAACGTCCTGACTTTC. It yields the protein CASSIVMTGPGANVLTF.

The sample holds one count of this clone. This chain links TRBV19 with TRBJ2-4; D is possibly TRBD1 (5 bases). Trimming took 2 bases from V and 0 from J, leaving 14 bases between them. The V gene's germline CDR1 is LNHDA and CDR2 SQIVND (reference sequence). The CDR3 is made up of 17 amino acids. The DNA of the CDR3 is TGTGCCAGTAGTATACCCAGGGCAGATCTAGCCAAAAACATTCAGTACTTC. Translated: CASSIPRADLAKNIQYF.

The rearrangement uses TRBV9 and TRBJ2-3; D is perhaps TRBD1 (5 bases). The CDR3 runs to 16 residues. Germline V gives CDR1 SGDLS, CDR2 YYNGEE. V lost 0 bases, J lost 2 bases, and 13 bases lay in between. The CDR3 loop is CASSVVGQGVTDTQYF. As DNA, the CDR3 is TGTGCCAGCAGCGTAGTGGGGCAGGGTGTCACAGATACGCAGTATTTT. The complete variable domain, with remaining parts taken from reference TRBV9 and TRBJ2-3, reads DSGVTQTPKHLITATGQRVTLRCSPRSGDLSVYWYQQSLDQGLQFLIQYYNGEERAKGNILERFSAQQFPDLHSELNLSSLELGDSALYFCASSVVGQGVTDTQYFGPGTRLTVL.

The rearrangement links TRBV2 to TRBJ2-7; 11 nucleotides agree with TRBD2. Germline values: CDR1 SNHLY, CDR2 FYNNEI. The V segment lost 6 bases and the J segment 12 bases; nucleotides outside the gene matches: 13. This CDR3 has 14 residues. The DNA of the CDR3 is TGTGCCAGCAGCGATTCCTTACTAGCGGGAGCCCCGTACTTC. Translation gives CASSDSLLAGAPYF.

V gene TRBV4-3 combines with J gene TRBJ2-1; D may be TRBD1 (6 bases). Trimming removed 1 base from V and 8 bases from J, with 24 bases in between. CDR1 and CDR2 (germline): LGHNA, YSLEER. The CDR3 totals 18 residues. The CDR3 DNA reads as TGCGCCAGCAGCCAAGCCGGCGGAAGGGGGTTATGGTTGGATGAGCAGTTCTTC. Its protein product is CASSQAGGRGLWLDEQFF.

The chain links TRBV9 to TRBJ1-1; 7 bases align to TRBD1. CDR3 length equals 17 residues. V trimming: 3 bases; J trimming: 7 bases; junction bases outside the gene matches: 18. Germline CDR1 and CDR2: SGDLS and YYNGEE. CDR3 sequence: CASSAQLPTGPGGEAFF. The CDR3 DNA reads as TGTGCCAGCAGCGCCCAACTACCGACAGGGCCAGGGGGTGAAGCTTTCTTT. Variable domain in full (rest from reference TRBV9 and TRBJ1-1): DSGVTQTPKHLITATGQRVTLRCSPRSGDLSVYWYQQSLDQGLQFLIQYYNGEERAKGNILERFSAQQFPDLHSELNLSSLELGDSALYFCASSAQLPTGPGGEAFFGQGTRLTVV.